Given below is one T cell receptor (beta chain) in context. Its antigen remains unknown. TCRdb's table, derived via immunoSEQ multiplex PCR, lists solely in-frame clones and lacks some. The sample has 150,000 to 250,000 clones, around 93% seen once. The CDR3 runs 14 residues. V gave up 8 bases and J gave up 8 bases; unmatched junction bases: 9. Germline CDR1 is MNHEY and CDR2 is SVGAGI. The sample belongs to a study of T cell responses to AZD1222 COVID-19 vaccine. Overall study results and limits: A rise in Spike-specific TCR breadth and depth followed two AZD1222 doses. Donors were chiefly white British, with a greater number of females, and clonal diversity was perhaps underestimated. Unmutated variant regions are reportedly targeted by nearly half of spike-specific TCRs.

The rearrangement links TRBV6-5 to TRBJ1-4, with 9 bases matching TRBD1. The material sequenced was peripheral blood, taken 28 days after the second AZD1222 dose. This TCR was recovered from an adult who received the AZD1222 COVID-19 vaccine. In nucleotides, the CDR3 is TGTGCCAGCGGCCAGGGACAGGGTGGCGAAAAACTGTTTTTT. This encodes CASGQGQGGEKLFF.